Following are 26 T cell receptor beta chains from one sample sequenced in a study of T-cell memory formation after mild COVID-19. TCRdb fed the 5' RACE reads into MiXCR, producing one record per CDR3 protein. The sample includes 250,000 to 300,000 distinct CDR3 sequences, roughly 15% of them seen just once. Sequencing was performed on PBMCs or a T cell subset sorted from them (not recorded which). Receptor source: a man between 18 and 35 years old who had mild COVID-19 (a few samples of this study predate the infection). Cell type and time point are not known.

The chain has TRBV20-1 and TRBJ1-1; 9 bases line up with TRBD1. CDR1 and CDR2 from the germline V gene are DFQATT and SNEGSKA (reference sequence). The V segment lost 4 bases and the J segment 0 bases; nucleotides outside the gene matches: 6. The CDR3 totals 15 residues. The CDR3 sequence is CSAIQGALMNTEAFF. The DNA for the CDR3 is TGCAGTGCTATACAGGGGGCTCTAATGAACACTGAAGCTTTCTTT.

The rearrangement joins TRBV14 to TRBJ1-2, with D unclear. The ends were cut back, 0 bases at V and 4 bases at J, with 15 bases in the middle. The CDR3 is made up of 16 amino acids. The germline gives CDR1 SGHDN, CDR2 FVKESK. CDR3 sequence reads: CASSQENTEWVYGYTF. In DNA, the CDR3 is TGTGCCAGCAGCCAAGAGAATACAGAATGGGTCTATGGCTACACCTTC. The full variable domain, rest sourced from reference TRBV14 and TRBJ1-2, is EAGVTQFPSHSVIEKGQTVTLRCDPISGHDNLYWYRRVMGKEIKFLLHFVKESKQDESGMPNNRFLAERTGGTYSTLKVQPAELEDSGVYFCASSQENTEWVYGYTFGSGTRLTVV.

The chain carries TRBV7-9 and TRBJ1-1; no clear D. The CDR3 runs to 15 residues. The V end lost 5 bases, the J end lost 1 base, and 14 bases lay between the germline ends. Germline-derived CDR1 and CDR2 are SEHNR and FQNEAQ (reference sequence). The CDR3 coding sequence is TGTGCCAGCAGCACACGATTCGGCGGGAACACTGAAGCTTTCTTT. This sequence encodes CASSTRFGGNTEAFF.

The rearrangement uses TRBV12-3 or TRBV12-4 and TRBJ1-5; D perhaps matches TRBD1 (5 bases). This CDR3 region has 13 residues. V was clipped by 6 bases and J by 5 bases, with 11 bases between them. CDR3 protein: CASSWTSDQPQHF. CDR3 nucleotide sequence: TGTGCCAGCAGCTGGACATCCGATCAGCCCCAGCATTTT.

This clonotype was counted between two and nine times. V and J are TRBV7-9 and TRBJ1-1; TRBD1 agrees at 7 bases. The CDR3 has 16 residues. Germline CDR1 is SEHNR and CDR2 is FQNEAQ (reference sequence). Trimming took 5 bases from V and 1 from J; bases not matched to a gene: 10. CDR3 region: CASSPMNQGENTEAFF. The CDR3 DNA sequence: TGTGCCAGCAGCCCGATGAATCAGGGGGAGAACACTGAAGCTTTCTTT.

This clonotype has a count of ten or more. The rearrangement links TRBV4-2 to TRBJ2-6; D is unclear. Germline loops: CDR1 LGHNA, CDR2 YNFKEQ. The CDR3 totals 16 residues. Trimming took 0 bases from V and 0 from J, leaving 6 bases between them. Here the CDR3 reads CASSQDNNSGANVLTF. DNA for the CDR3: TGTGCCAGCAGCCAAGATAACAACTCTGGGGCCAACGTCCTGACTTTC.

In regard to this clonotype: A junction boundary mismatches the germline segment, possibly from a read error. The rearrangement uses TRBV4-3 and TRBJ2-3, with TRBD1 matching over 7 bases. This CDR3 has 16 residues. Per germline, CDR1 LGHNA and CDR2 YSLEER. The CDR3: CASSQDPGQITHTQYF. Written as DNA, the CDR3 is TGCGCCAGCAGCCAAGACCCGGGACAGATCACACATACGCAGTATTTT.

V is TRBV6-4 and J is TRBJ2-5; 11 bases line up with TRBD1. From germline, CDR1 is MRHNA and CDR2 SNTAGT. The CDR3 totals 15 residues. V lost 5 bases and J lost 4; bases outside the gene matches: 6. DNA for the CDR3: TGTGCCAGCAGTCCCGGACAGGGGGCATCAGAGACCCAGTACTTC. Translated, it gives CASSPGQGASETQYF.

This clonotype has just a few counts. This chain connects TRBV12-3 or TRBV12-4 to TRBJ2-3, with D possibly being TRBD2 (5 bases). The CDR3 extends over 15 amino acids. The V end was cut by 3 bases, the J end by 0 bases, with 10 bases between. This CDR3 is CASSLRVASTDTQYF. DNA for the CDR3: TGTGCCAGCAGTTTGAGGGTGGCAAGCACAGATACGCAGTATTTT.

J is TRBJ2-4 and V is TRBV11-2, with 8 bases aligning to TRBD2. V dropped 4 bases and J dropped 6; count of bases not matched to a gene: 2. The V gene's germline CDR1 is SGHAT and CDR2 FQNNGV. The length of the CDR3 is 13 residues. The CDR3: CASSSGGRNIQYF. The CDR3 nucleotides read TGTGCCAGCAGCTCGGGGGGGCGAAACATTCAGTACTTC.

This clonotype was counted a few times. The rearrangement uses TRBV7-2 and TRBJ2-3, with 9 bases matching TRBD1. This CDR3 comprises 17 residues. Germline V gives CDR1 SGHTA, CDR2 FQGNSA. V lost 4 bases to trimming and J lost 1 base; unmatched junction nucleotides: 9. CDR3 loop: CASSSALGTGRTDTQYF. The CDR3, as DNA: TGTGCCAGCAGCTCCGCCCTAGGGACAGGGCGCACAGATACGCAGTATTTT.

This clonotype was seen only a few times. The chain recombines TRBV4-1 with TRBJ2-7, with D possibly being TRBD2 (5 bases). The CDR3 loop spans 18 amino acids. CDR1 and CDR2 from the germline V gene are MGHRA and YSYEKL. V was clipped by 3 bases and J by 0 bases, with 21 bases between them. The DNA of the CDR3 is TGCGCCAGCAGCCAGACCTCCGTCCGGGGAACACACTCCTACGAGCAGTACTTC. It translates to CASSQTSVRGTHSYEQYF.

The chain recombines TRBV19 with TRBJ2-2, with D unclear. Trimming removed 2 bases from V and 0 bases from J, with 7 bases in between. The CDR3 extends over 15 amino acids. The germline CDR1 and CDR2 sequences are LNHDA and SQIVND (reference sequence). DNA of the CDR3: TGTGCCAGTAGTATAAGACACCCGAACACCGGGGAGCTGTTTTTT. The encoded protein is CASSIRHPNTGELFF.

The V call is TRBV15, the J call TRBJ1-2; a weak D match, TRBD1 (6 bases). Trimming shortened V by 4 bases and J by 0 bases, and 9 bases separated the two germline ends. Germline V gene lookup returns CDR1 LNHNV and CDR2 YYDKDF (reference sequence). The CDR3 has 14 residues. CDR3 in DNA: TGTGCCACCAGCAAGGACAGAGCTAACTATGGCTACACCTTC. It is translated as CATSKDRANYGYTF.

This clonotype has more than one count but fewer than ten. The rearrangement links TRBV20-1 to TRBJ2-7, with D perhaps matching TRBD1 (6 bases). Germline assignment: CDR1 DFQATT and CDR2 SNEGSKA (reference sequence). Trimming took 3 bases from V and 0 from J, leaving 9 bases between them. The CDR3 has 13 amino acids. The CDR3 sequence: CSASNRASYEQYF. Written as DNA, the CDR3 is TGCAGTGCTAGTAACAGGGCCTCCTACGAGCAGTACTTC.

In DNA, the CDR3 is TGTGCCAGTAGTATCGTCGAGCGGGGAAGGGAGACCCAGTACTTC. Residues: CASSIVERGRETQYF. This rearrangement joins TRBV19 to TRBJ2-5, with TRBD2 matching over 7 bases. The CDR3 is 15 amino acids. V lost 3 bases and J lost 5; bases outside the gene matches: 9. Germline lookup yields CDR1 LNHDA and CDR2 SQIVND (reference sequence).

This chain uses TRBV5-1 with TRBJ1-1; D remains ambiguous. CDR3 length: 11 amino acids. Trimming left V 2 bases short and J 11 bases short, with 10 bases between. CDR1 SGHRS and CDR2 YFSETQ come from the germline V gene. The CDR3 DNA reads as TGCGCCAGCAGCTTAGCCCAGATGGCTTTCTTT. Translated: CASSLAQMAFF. Looking up the rest from reference TRBV5-1 and TRBJ1-1 gives the full variable domain: KAGVTQTPRYLIKTRGQQVTLSCSPISGHRSVSWYQQTPGQGLQFLFEYFSETQRNKGNFPGRFSGRQFSNSRSEMNVSTLELGDSALYLCASSLAQMAFFGQGTRLTVV.

This clonotype was picked up many times. The CDR3 reads CASSATSSTDTQYF. The CDR3 DNA follows: TGCGCCAGCAGCGCGACGTCTAGCACAGATACGCAGTATTTT. The chain couples TRBV5-1 to TRBJ2-3; no reliable D call. The CDR3 is 14 residues long. The V end lost 4 bases, the J end lost 0 bases, and 9 bases lay between the germline ends. Germline V CDR1 and CDR2: SGHRS, YFSETQ. Looking up the rest from reference TRBV5-1 and TRBJ2-3 gives the full variable domain: KAGVTQTPRYLIKTRGQQVTLSCSPISGHRSVSWYQQTPGQGLQFLFEYFSETQRNKGNFPGRFSGRQFSNSRSEMNVSTLELGDSALYLCASSATSSTDTQYFGPGTRLTVL.

This clonotype was seen a few times. The genes are TRBV12-3 or TRBV12-4 and TRBJ2-1; D is unclear. V lost 7 bases and J lost 3, with 10 bases in between. The CDR3 is 13 amino acids. The CDR3 coding sequence is TGTGCCAGCATCCCCGACATCTACAATGAGCAGTTCTTC. It translates to CASIPDIYNEQFF.

This clonotype was observed at least ten times. The CDR3 loop reads CASSLPGTYGYTF. The CDR3 DNA reads as TGTGCCAGCAGCTTACCCGGAACCTATGGCTACACCTTC. V usage is TRBV7-6 and J usage is TRBJ1-2; D remains ambiguous. Looked up from germline, CDR1 is SGHVS and CDR2 is FNYEAQ. With 2 bases removed from V and 4 bases from J, the gap between germline ends came to 8 bases. The CDR3 is 13 amino acids.

The gene calls are TRBV11-2 and TRBJ1-2, with TRBD1 as a possible D gene (6 bases). The CDR3 runs to 13 residues. Germline V gene sequence: CDR1 SGHAT, CDR2 FQNNGV. Trimming shortened V by 0 bases and J by 6 bases, and 8 bases separated the two germline ends. The DNA for the CDR3 is TGTGCCAGCAGCTTAGACCCAGGGGATGGCTACACCTTC. Its protein product is CASSLDPGDGYTF. Full variable domain (outside the CDR3, taken from reference TRBV11-2 and TRBJ1-2): EAGVAQSPRYKIIEKRQSVAFWCNPISGHATLYWYQQILGQGPKLLIQFQNNGVVDDSQLPKDRFSAERLKGVDSTLKIQPAKLEDSAVYLCASSLDPGDGYTFGSGTRLTVV.

This clonotype came up a few times. The genes are TRBV11-2 and TRBJ2-7; possible D gene TRBD2, 5 bases. This CDR3 contains 14 residues. CDR1 is SGHAT and CDR2 is FQNNGV in the germline V gene. V dropped 0 bases and J dropped 6 bases, with 12 bases sitting between them. CDR3 protein: CASSLDPAGIEQYV. Here the CDR3 DNA reads TGTGCCAGCAGCTTAGATCCTGCCGGGATCGAGCAGTACGTC.

This clonotype came up a few times. The gene calls are TRBV7-2 and TRBJ2-3, with D hard to call. Germline values: CDR1 SGHTA, CDR2 FQGNSA. The V gene lost 0 bases and the J gene lost 5 bases, with 12 bases spanning the gap. The CDR3 covers 15 residues. The CDR3 DNA reads as TGTGCCAGCAGCTTAGCGTACGGTTCACGAGATACGCAGTATTTT. Its protein product is CASSLAYGSRDTQYF.

This clonotype was seen a handful of times. The chain employs TRBV10-3 and TRBJ2-3; 11 nucleotides line up with TRBD2. After removal of 10 bases from V and 1 base from J, the junction contained 16 bases not matched to a gene. The CDR3 sequence is 18 residues long. CDR1 and CDR2 from the germline V gene are ENHRY and SYGVKD. The CDR3 protein is CATKGGLAVERGTDTQYF. CDR3 coding DNA: TGTGCCACCAAGGGGGGACTAGCGGTCGAAAGGGGCACAGATACGCAGTATTTT.

This clonotype was seen at least ten times. The rearrangement links TRBV12-3 or TRBV12-4 to TRBJ2-7, with D tentatively TRBD1 (6 bases). The CDR3 runs 16 residues. V lost 7 bases and J 4 bases, leaving 23 bases between the germline ends. The DNA of the CDR3 is TGTGCCAGCATCTCTCCAGTCCAGGGGTCAAAATACGAGCAGTACTTC. This sequence encodes CASISPVQGSKYEQYF.

This clonotype was recorded a few times. V gene TRBV5-1 combines with J gene TRBJ1-6; no firm D call. In germline, CDR1 is SGHRS, CDR2 YFSETQ. V lost 4 bases, J lost 9 bases, and 14 bases lay in between. The CDR3 is 14 residues long. The CDR3 reads CASSEDGQFSPLHF. The CDR3 bases are TGCGCCAGCAGCGAGGACGGTCAATTTTCACCCCTCCACTTT.